The text below deals with one T cell receptor beta chain. The antigen remains undetermined. The sample originates from a study of blood T cells in healthy people across ages. Study-level results: Long-lived and aged donors differed, with more naive CD4+ cells and higher diversity in the long-lived.

CDR1 is LGHDT and CDR2 is YNNKEL in the germline V gene (reference sequence). The CDR3 is 13 residues long. The ends were cut back, 1 base at V and 10 bases at J, with 13 bases in the middle. Peripheral blood from each donor was collected in a volume of about 10 milliliters. Isolation yielded PBMCs, at least 7 million per sample, in every case. Primed by a sample-barcoded 5' primer and a J-beta primer mix, a second PCR proceeded for roughly 7 to 12 cycles. TCRdb redid the calling of the 5' RACE reads with MiXCR, one entry per CDR3 protein. The sample holds approximately 320,000 distinct CDR3 sequences, 25% to 30% seen once.

The chain links TRBV3-1 to TRBJ1-1; D gene uncertain. The sample was blood. This receptor was obtained from a woman aged 70 to 79 in good health. CDR3: CASSQVVASRAFF. CDR3 in DNA: TGTGCCAGCAGCCAAGTTGTGGCTTCGCGAGCTTTCTTT.